This TCR beta chain was retrieved from a study of blood T cell repertoires in COVID-19. Study background: The United States, Italy and Spain provided the acute and convalescent COVID-19 samples. Sample material is recorded as cDNA or gDNA derived from T cells, B-cell-depleted T cells, or PBMCs.

There are 18 residues in the CDR3. The V gene lost 6 bases and the J gene lost 0 bases, with 21 bases spanning the gap. Germline CDR1 MNHEY, CDR2 SVGEGT. As handled by the study authors: Using reference gene primer amplification, nucleated cell counts were estimated. Generated by immunoSEQ multiplex PCR, the TCRdb table keeps only in-frame clones and is missing some. D and trimming come from the DNA, and the V and J calls and clone size come from that table. The table records 200,000 to 250,000 clones, around nine tenths of them present only once. The chain recombines TRBV6-2 or TRBV6-3 with TRBJ2-4; the D gene is possibly TRBD1 (6 bases). The material sequenced was peripheral blood. This sequence originates from a man aged 60 to 69 with acute or convalescent COVID-19. The CDR3 loop reads CASSQGPQALLAKNIQYF. The DNA of the CDR3 is TGTGCCAGCAGCCAGGGGCCGCAGGCCCTATTAGCCAAAAACATTCAGTACTTC.